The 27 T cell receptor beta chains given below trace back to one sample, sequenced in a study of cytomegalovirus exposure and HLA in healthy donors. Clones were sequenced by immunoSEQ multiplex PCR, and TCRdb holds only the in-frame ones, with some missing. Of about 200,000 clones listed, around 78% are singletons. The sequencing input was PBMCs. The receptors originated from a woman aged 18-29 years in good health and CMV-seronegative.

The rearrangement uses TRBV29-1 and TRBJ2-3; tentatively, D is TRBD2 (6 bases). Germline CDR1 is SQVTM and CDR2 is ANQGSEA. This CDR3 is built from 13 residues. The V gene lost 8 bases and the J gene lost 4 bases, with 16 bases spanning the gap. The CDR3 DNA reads TGCAGCTTCCGGGACTGGCGGCCAGATACGCAGTATTTT. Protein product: CSFRDWRPDTQYF.

This CDR3 reads CASSVGRNYEQYF. CDR3 nucleotide sequence: TGTGCCAGCAGTGTCGGACGGAACTACGAGCAGTACTTC. The chain couples TRBV28 to TRBJ2-7; D ambiguous. CDR3 length equals 13 residues. In germline, CDR1 is MDHEN, CDR2 SYDVKM. Between the trimmed V and J ends, which lost 5 bases and 3 bases, there was a span of 11 bases.

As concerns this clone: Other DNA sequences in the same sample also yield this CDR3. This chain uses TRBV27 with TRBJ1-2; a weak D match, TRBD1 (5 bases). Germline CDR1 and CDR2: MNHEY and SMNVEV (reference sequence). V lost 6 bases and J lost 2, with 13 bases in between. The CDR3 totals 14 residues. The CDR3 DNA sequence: TGTGCCAGCAGCCGTAGGGGTGGGAACTATGGCTACACCTTC. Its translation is CASSRRGGNYGYTF.

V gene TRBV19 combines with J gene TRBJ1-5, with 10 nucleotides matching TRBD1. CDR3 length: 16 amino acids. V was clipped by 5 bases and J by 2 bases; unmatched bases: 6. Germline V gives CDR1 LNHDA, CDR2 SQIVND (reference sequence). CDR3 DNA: TGTGCCAGTAGTGGCAGACAGGGGGCTGGCAATCAGCCCCAGCATTTT. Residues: CASSGRQGAGNQPQHF. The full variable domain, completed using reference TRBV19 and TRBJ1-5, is DGGITQSPKYLFRKEGQNVTLSCEQNLNHDAMYWYRQDPGQGLRLIYYSQIVNDFQKGDIAEGYSVSREKKESFPLTVTSAQKNPTAFYLCASSGRQGAGNQPQHFGDGTRLSIL.

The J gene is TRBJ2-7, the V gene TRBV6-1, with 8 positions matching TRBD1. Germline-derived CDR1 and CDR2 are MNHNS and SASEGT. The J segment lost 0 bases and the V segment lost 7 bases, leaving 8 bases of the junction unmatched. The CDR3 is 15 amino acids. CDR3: CASTRTGTSSYEQYF. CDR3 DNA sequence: TGTGCCAGCACAAGGACAGGGACGAGCTCCTACGAGCAGTACTTC.

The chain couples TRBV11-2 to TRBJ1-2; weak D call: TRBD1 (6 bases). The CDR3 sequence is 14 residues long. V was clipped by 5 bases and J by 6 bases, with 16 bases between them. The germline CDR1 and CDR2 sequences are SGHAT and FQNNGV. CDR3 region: CASSVRGKTNGYTF. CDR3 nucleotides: TGTGCCAGCAGCGTCAGGGGAAAAACAAATGGCTACACCTTC.

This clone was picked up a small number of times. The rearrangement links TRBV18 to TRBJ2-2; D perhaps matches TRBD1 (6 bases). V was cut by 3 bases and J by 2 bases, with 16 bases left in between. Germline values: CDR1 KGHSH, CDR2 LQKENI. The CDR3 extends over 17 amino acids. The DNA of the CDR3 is TGTGCCAGCTCACCGAATCGGCCGGGACACAACACCGGGGAGCTGTTTTTT. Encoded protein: CASSPNRPGHNTGELFF. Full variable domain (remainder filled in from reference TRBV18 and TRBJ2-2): NAGVMQNPRHLVRRRGQEARLRCSPMKGHSHVYWYRQLPEEGLKFMVYLQKENIIDESGMPKERFSAEFPKEGPSILRIQQVVRGDSAAYFCASSPNRPGHNTGELFFGEGSRLTVL.

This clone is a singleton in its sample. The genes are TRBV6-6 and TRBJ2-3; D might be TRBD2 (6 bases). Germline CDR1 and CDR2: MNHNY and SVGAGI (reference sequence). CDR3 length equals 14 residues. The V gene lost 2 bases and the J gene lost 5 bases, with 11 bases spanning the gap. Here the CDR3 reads CASSYGGSGDTQYF. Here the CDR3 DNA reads TGTGCCAGCAGTTACGGGGGGAGTGGAGATACGCAGTATTTT.

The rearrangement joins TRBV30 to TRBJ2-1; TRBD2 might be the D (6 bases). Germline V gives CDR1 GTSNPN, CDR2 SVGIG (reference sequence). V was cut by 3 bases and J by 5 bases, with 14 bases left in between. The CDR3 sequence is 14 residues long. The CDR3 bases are TGTGCCTGGAGCCCCTCGGGACTCCACAATGAGCAGTTCTTC. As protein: CAWSPSGLHNEQFF.

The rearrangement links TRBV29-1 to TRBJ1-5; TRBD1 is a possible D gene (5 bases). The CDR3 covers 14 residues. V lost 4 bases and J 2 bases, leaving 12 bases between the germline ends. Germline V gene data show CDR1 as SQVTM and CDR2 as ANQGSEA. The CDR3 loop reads CSVGQGGGNQPQHF. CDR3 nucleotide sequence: TGCAGCGTTGGTCAGGGAGGTGGCAATCAGCCCCAGCATTTT.

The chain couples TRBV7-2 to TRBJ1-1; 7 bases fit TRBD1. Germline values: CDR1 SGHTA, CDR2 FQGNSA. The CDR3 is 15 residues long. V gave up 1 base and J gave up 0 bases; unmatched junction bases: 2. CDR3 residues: CASSLVTGMNTEAFF. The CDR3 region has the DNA TGTGCCAGCAGCTTAGTGACAGGGATGAACACTGAAGCTTTCTTT.

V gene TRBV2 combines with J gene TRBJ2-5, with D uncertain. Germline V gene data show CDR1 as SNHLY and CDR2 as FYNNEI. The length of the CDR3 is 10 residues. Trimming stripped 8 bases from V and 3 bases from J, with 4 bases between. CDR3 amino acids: CASLEETQYF. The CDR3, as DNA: TGTGCCAGCTTGGAAGAGACCCAGTACTTC.

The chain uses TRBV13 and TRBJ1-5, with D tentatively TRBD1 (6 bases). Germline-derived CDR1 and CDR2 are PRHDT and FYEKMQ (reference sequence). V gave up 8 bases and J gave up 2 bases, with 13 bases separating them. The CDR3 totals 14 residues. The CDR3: CASALGAGNQPQHF. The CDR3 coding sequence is TGTGCCAGCGCGTTGGGGGCCGGCAATCAGCCCCAGCATTTT.

The CDR3 reads CASSYSRRGPHQPQHF. As DNA, the CDR3 is TGTGCCAGCAGTTACTCTAGAAGGGGCCCTCATCAGCCCCAGCATTTT. The chain uses TRBV6-5 and TRBJ1-5; D possibly corresponds to TRBD1 (5 bases). CDR1 MNHEY and CDR2 SVGAGI come from the germline V gene. This CDR3 has 16 amino acids. V was trimmed by 0 bases and J by 5 bases, leaving 14 bases between them.

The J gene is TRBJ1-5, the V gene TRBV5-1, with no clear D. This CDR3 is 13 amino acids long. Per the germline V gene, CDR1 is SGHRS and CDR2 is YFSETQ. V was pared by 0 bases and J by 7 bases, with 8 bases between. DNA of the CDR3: TGCGCCAGCAGCTTGGATATCAAACAGCCCCAGCATTTT. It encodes CASSLDIKQPQHF.

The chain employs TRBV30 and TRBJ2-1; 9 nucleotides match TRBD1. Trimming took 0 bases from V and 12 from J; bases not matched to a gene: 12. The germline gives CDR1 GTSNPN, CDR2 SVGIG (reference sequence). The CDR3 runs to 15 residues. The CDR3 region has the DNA TGTGCCTGGAGTGTTTACGGGACAGGGAGTTTCGGGCAGTTCTTC. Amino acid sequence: CAWSVYGTGSFGQFF.

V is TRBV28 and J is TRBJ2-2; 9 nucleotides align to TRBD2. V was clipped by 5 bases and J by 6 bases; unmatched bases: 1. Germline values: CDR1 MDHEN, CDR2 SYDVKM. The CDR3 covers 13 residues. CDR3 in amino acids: CASSKREAGELFF. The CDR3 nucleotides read TGTGCCAGCAGTAAGCGGGAGGCCGGGGAGCTGTTTTTT.

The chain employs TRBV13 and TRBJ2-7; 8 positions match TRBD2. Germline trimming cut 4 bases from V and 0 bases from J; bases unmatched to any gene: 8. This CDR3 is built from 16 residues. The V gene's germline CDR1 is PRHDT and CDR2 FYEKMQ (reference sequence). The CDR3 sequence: CASSSRGDGVSYEQYF. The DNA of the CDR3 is TGTGCCAGCAGCTCGCGGGGGGACGGAGTCTCCTACGAGCAGTACTTC.

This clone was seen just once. Written as DNA, the CDR3 is TGTGCCAGCAGTGAACTGGGATCCCCCTACGAGCAGTACTTC. Translation: CASSELGSPYEQYF. The chain carries TRBV2 and TRBJ2-7, with D unclear. Germline values: CDR1 SNHLY, CDR2 FYNNEI. The V end lost 2 bases, the J end lost 2 bases, and 10 bases lay between the germline ends. The CDR3 is 14 amino acids.

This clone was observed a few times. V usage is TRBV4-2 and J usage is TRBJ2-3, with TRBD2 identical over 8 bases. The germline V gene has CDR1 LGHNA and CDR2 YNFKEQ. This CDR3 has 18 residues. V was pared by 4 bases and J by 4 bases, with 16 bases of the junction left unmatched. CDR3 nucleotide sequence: TGTGCCAGCAGCCTAGAGTACGAAGCGGGAGTTGGTGCAGATACGCAGTATTTT. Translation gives CASSLEYEAGVGADTQYF.

CDR3 sequence: CAWAAADRSRVEAFF. DNA for the CDR3: TGTGCCTGGGCCGCCGCGGACAGGTCTCGGGTTGAAGCTTTCTTT. The genes are TRBV30 and TRBJ1-1; 7 nucleotides line up with TRBD1. The ends lost 5 bases at V and 7 bases at J; junction bases unmatched: 16. Germline CDR1 is GTSNPN and CDR2 is SVGIG (reference sequence). CDR3 length equals 15 residues.

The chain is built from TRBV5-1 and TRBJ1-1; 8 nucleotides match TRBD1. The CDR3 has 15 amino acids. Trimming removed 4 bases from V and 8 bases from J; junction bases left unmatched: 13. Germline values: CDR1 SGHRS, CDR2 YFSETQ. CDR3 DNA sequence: TGCGCCAGCAGCCCTAATCTTTCCGGACAGGGCGAAGCTTTCTTT. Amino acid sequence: CASSPNLSGQGEAFF.

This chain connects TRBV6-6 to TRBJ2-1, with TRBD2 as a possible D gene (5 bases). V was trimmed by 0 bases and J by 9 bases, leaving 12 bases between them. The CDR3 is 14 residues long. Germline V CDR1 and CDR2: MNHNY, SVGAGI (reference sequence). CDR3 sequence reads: CASSYSASSSEQFF. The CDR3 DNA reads TGTGCCAGCAGTTACTCGGCTAGCTCGAGTGAGCAGTTCTTC.

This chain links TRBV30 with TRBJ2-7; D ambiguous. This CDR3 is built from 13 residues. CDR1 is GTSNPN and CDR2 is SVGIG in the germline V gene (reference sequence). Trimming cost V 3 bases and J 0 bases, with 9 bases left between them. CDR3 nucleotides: TGTGCCTGGAGGCCAGCAAGCTCCTACGAGCAGTACTTC. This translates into CAWRPASSYEQYF.

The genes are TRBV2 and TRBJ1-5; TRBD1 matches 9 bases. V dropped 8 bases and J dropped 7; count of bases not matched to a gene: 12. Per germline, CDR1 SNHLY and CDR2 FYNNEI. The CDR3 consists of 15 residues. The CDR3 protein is CASRPGTGLEQPQHF. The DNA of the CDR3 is TGTGCCAGCCGTCCCGGGACAGGGTTGGAGCAGCCCCAGCATTTT.

CDR3 sequence reads: CSAFWNEQFF. CDR3 nucleotides: TGCAGTGCTTTCTGGAATGAGCAGTTCTTC. J is TRBJ2-1 and V is TRBV20-1; D gene unclear. Germline V gene lookup returns CDR1 DFQATT and CDR2 SNEGSKA (reference sequence). This CDR3 contains 10 residues. Trimming took off 5 bases at V and 7 bases at J, with 6 bases between the two ends.

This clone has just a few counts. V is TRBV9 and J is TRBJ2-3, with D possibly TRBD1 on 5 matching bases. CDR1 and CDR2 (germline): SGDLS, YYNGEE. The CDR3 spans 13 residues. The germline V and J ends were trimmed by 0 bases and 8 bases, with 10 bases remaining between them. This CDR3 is CASSVGDQGTQYF. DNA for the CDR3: TGTGCCAGCAGCGTAGGCGACCAGGGTACGCAGTATTTT.